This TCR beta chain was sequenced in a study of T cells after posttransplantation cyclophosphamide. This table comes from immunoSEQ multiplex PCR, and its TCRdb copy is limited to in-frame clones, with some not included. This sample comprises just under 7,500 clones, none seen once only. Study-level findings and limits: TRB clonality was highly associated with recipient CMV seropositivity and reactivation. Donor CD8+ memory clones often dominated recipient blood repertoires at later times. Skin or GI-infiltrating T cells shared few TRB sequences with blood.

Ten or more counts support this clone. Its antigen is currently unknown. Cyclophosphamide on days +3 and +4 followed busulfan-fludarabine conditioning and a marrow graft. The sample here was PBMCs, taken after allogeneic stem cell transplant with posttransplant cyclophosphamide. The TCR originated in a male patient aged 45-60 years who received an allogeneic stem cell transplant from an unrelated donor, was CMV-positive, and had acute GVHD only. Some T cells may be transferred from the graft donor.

The CDR3 protein is CASSQEQAGGVLDTQYF. The CDR3, as DNA: TGTGCCAGCAGCCAAGAACAAGCGGGAGGAGTGCTAGATACGCAGTATTTT. V and J are TRBV4-2 and TRBJ2-3; 9 positions agree with TRBD2. The CDR3 is 17 amino acids. CDR1 LGHNA and CDR2 YNFKEQ come from the germline V gene. The trim removed 0 bases at V and 5 bases at J, leaving 9 bases unmatched.